The 4 T cell receptor delta chains listed next were all sequenced from one sample in a study of γδ T cells in repeated Plasmodium falciparum infection. TCRdb processed the multiplex PCR reads again with the CATT caller. The sample records 75,000 to 95,000 delta-chain clones, 0.85% to 1% being singletons. Gammadelta T cells were flow-sorted from PBMC into Vgamma9/Vdelta2+ and Vdelta2-negative populations for bulk analysis. What was sequenced was gamma-delta T cells from blood. Source of these receptors: a pool of human donors (malaria-infected and uninfected, not separated).

By share, this clone ranks as medium-sized. In the same sample, other DNA sequences code for this CDR3. The chain has TRDV2 and TRDJ1; 13 nucleotides align to TRDD3. Germline CDR1 is GEAIGNYY and CDR2 is EKD. This CDR3 region has 21 residues. Trimming at V came to 3 bases and at J to 2 bases, leaving 20 bases not matched to a gene. Here the CDR3 DNA reads TGTGCCTGTGACCTAACGAAGGTTACTGGGGGATACGAGGAAGGAACCGATAAACTCATCTTT. Protein: CACDLTKVTGGYEEGTDKLIF.

This clone was observed many times. A read error likely explains why the TCRdb protein, taken from a much larger clone, differs from this DNA's translation at residue 14; the protein shown is translated from the DNA. This rearrangement joins TRDV2 to TRDJ1, with 7 bases aligning to TRDD3. TCRdb lists no J gene, so it was determined here by aligning the DNA to germline. Germline CDR1 is GEAIGNYY and CDR2 is EKD. The J segment lost 0 bases and the V segment lost 0 bases, leaving 21 bases of the junction unmatched. The CDR3 totals 21 residues. CDR3 protein: CACDTVSPPTVLGNHTDKLIF. DNA of the CDR3: TGTGCCTGTGACACCGTCTCACCTCCGACCGTACTGGGGAATCACACCGATAAACTCATCTTT.

By share of the sample, this clone is medium-sized. The J gene is TRDJ1, the V gene TRDV2; the match to TRDD3 covers 13 bases. The germline gives CDR1 GEAIGNYY, CDR2 EKD. CDR3 length: 19 amino acids. Trimming cost V 6 bases and J 4 bases; bases outside gene matches: 19. This CDR3 reads CACNGVLGDTSLDSDKLIF. In DNA, the CDR3 is TGTGCCTGTAATGGCGTACTGGGGGATACGAGCCTCGACAGCGATAAACTCATCTTT.

Notes on this clone: Being one base from a much bigger clone, this may be a read error. Other DNA sequences in the sample encode the same CDR3. The CDR3 protein is CALGELPSFLRDWGIPADKLIF. CDR3 coding DNA: TGTGCTCTTGGGGAACTGCCCTCCTTCCTAAGGGACTGGGGGATCCCTGCCGATAAACTCATCTTT. V is TRDV1 and J is TRDJ1; 10 bases map to TRDD3. No J gene was available from TCRdb, and it was assigned here by a germline match of the DNA. The V segment lost 0 bases and the J segment 3 bases; nucleotides outside the gene matches: 22. This CDR3 contains 22 residues. CDR1 TSWWSYY and CDR2 QGS come from the germline V gene.